Here is one T cell receptor beta chain with its context. Its target is not known. The data stem from a study of cytomegalovirus exposure and HLA in healthy donors. Germline-derived CDR1 and CDR2 are MNHEY and SVGAGI. The CDR3 covers 13 residues. After removal of 6 bases from V and 6 bases from J, the junction contained 8 bases not matched to a gene. PCR employed 60 Vbeta and 13 Jbeta primers. In the original workflow: Among the unique TCR beta chains that a later analysis counted, roughly 80 million in all, 10 million to 14 million were shared. Assay used: immunoSEQ multiplex PCR; TCRdb lists only in-frame clones, some missing. The DNA was the basis for D and trimming; V, J and clone size are from that table. The data show more than 130,000 clones, around 72% seen once. Study findings and constraints: Per published accounts, TCR beta sequences correctly predicted the HLA-A and HLA-B alleles of most subjects. In terms of immune exposure information, only CMV serostatus was available.

Donors showed nominal health when sampled, although they likely had unrecorded immune exposures. This chain joins TRBV6-5 and TRBJ2-7, with 7 bases that match TRBD1. This TCR was recovered from a human donor in good health. The sequenced material came from PBMCs. CDR3 loop: CASRRGQVGEQYF. For the CDR3, the DNA is TGTGCCAGCAGACGCGGACAGGTCGGCGAGCAGTACTTC.